Listed here are 29 T cell receptor beta chains from one sample, sequenced in a study of CD8+ T cells in alopecia areata. Sorting relied on CD4, CD8alpha, NKG2D, NKG2ACE and other markers applied to pooled cutaneous lymph node cells. Reverse transcribed after extraction, RNA yielded cDNA as the sequencing template. Only in-frame clones appear in the TCRdb table, and some are missing; sequencing was by immunoSEQ multiplex PCR. This sample carries around 300,000 clones and no singletons, and about 1.1% goes to the top ten. The sequenced sample consisted of CD4+ T cells sorted from a lymph node. These receptors all stem from a C3H/HeJ mouse with alopecia areata. The strain is characterized by the MHC haplotype H2-k.

This clone was picked up a small number of times. All gene names here are mouse names. Sequencing ends 4 residues short of the CDR3 end; the germline J gene provides the rest. The chain joins TRBV13-1 to TRBJ2-1; D unresolved. The germline CDR1 and CDR2 sequences are NSHNY and SYGAGN. This CDR3 has 14 residues. The V and J ends lost 2 bases and 3 bases respectively, with 9 bases between them. The chain's CDR3 is CASSEMGGYAEQFF. The sequenced part of the CDR3 DNA is TGTGCCAGCAGTGAAATGGGTGGCTATGCT.

This clone showed up just a few times. Genes here carry mouse names. The read stops 4 residues short of the end of the CDR3; the missing end is completed from the germline J gene. The chain carries TRBV31 and TRBJ1-1; weak D call: TRBD1 (6 bases). The CDR3 consists of 14 residues. Germline lookup yields CDR1 GKSSPN and CDR2 SITVG. Trimming left V 0 bases short and J 4 bases short, with 12 bases between. The part of the CDR3 DNA that was read is TGTGCCTGGAGTCTAAGGGGGGGGAGCACA. Its protein is CAWSLRGGST. The whole CDR3 sequence is CAWSLRGGSTEVFF.

This clone was seen more than once but under ten times. Genes and germline are mouse. The CDR3 end falls 4 residues outside the read, so it is completed with the germline J gene. The sample has other DNA sequences that encode this CDR3 too. J is TRBJ2-4 and V is TRBV13-1; 7 positions agree with TRBD2. The CDR3 is made up of 15 amino acids. The J segment lost 0 bases and the V segment lost 0 bases, leaving 1 base of the junction unmatched. Germline loops: CDR1 NSHNY, CDR2 SYGAGN. Here the CDR3 reads CASSDGLGSQNTLYF. The CDR3 DNA, read in part, is TGTGCCAGCAGTGATGGACTGGGTAGTCAAAAC.

This clone turned up a few times. Any gene name here is a mouse gene name. Read sequence stops 4 residues before the CDR3 end, and the germline J gene provides the missing end. The chain is built from TRBV19 and TRBJ1-2; 7 bases are shared with TRBD1. The V gene end was trimmed by 4 bases and the J gene end by 4 bases; junction bases not matched to a gene: 1. From germline, CDR1 is FNHDT and CDR2 SITEND (reference sequence). There are 12 residues in the CDR3. The chain's CDR3 is CASSRDSSDYTF. The CDR3 bases that were read are TGTGCCAGCAGTCGGGACAGCTCC.

Comment on this clone: These gene names are mouse names. The observed sequence ends 4 residues before the CDR3 terminus, with the missing tail filled in from the germline J gene. This chain uses TRBV14 with TRBJ2-7, with TRBD1 identical over 9 bases. CDR1 and CDR2 (germline): SGHDT, FRDEAV. This CDR3 comprises 15 residues. V shed 0 bases, J shed 3 bases, and the junction held 4 bases outside the gene matches. Incomplete CDR3 DNA: TGTGCCAGCAGTTTCTGGGACAGGGCCTACTAT. It yields the protein CASSFWDRAYY. The full-length CDR3 reads as CASSFWDRAYYEQYF.

In this sample, this clone turned up a few times. The genes and germline here are from mouse. The missing CDR3 end, 4 residues past where the read stops, is filled in from the germline J gene. This CDR3 is also generated by other DNA sequences in the sample. This sequence joins TRBV1 and TRBJ2-1; D gene unclear. Germline CDR1 and CDR2: NSQYPW and LRSPGD (reference sequence). V lost 0 bases, J lost 1 base, and 4 bases lay in between. This CDR3 is built from 14 residues. CDR3 DNA, as far as it was read: TGCACCTGCAGTGCAGACACAAACTATGCT. Translation gives CTCSADTNYA. The complete CDR3 sequence is CTCSADTNYAEQFF.

This clone has a count of ten or more. The gene names given are mouse names. The read stops 4 residues short of the end of the CDR3; the missing end is completed from the germline J gene. The V and J genes are TRBV14 and TRBJ2-3; 9 bases are shared with TRBD2. J lost 3 bases, V lost 2 bases, and 7 bases had no gene match. Germline V gene data show CDR1 as SGHDT and CDR2 as FRDEAV. The CDR3 is 16 amino acids. CDR3 amino acids: CASSFLGGRPAETLYF. CDR3 DNA (partial): TGTGCCAGCAGTTTTTTGGGGGGGCGCCCGGCAGAA.

A note on this clone: The gene symbols are mouse symbols. Read coverage stops 4 residues before the CDR3 terminus; the germline J gene supplies the remainder. The J gene is TRBJ2-3, the V gene TRBV19; D gene unclear. Germline V lookup: CDR1 FNHDT, CDR2 SITEND (reference sequence). Trimming cost V 4 bases and J 0 bases, with 9 bases left between them. The CDR3 contains 14 residues. The covered CDR3 bases are TGTGCCAGCAGTGACATATCTAGTGCAGAA. Protein sequence: CASSDISSAE. In full, the CDR3 reads CASSDISSAETLYF.

This clone was counted only a few times. Any gene name here is a mouse gene name. The read finishes 4 residues shy of the CDR3 end, and the germline J gene is used to complete it. The sample carries other DNA sequences with the same CDR3. The chain has TRBV13-2 and TRBJ2-7, with 12 bases identical to TRBD2. This CDR3 is 15 amino acids long. Germline CDR1 reads NNHNN; CDR2 reads SYGAGS (reference sequence). The CDR3: CASGDEGLGGYEQYF. CDR3 DNA (partial): TGTGCCAGCGGTGATGAGGGACTGGGGGGTTAT.

This clone has just a few counts. Genes and germline come from the mouse. The read falls 3 residues short of the CDR3 end, and the missing part is taken from the germline J gene. Other DNA sequences within the sample encode an identical CDR3. The chain is built from TRBV1 and TRBJ1-6; 8 nucleotides line up with TRBD1. TRBJ1-6 is sorted into the ORF group, with uncertain function. The CDR3 has 15 residues. V lost 3 bases to trimming and J lost 4 bases; unmatched junction nucleotides: 2. The germline CDR1 and CDR2 sequences are NSQYPW and LRSPGD (reference sequence). The CDR3 here is CTCSAQGAYNSPLYF. The sequenced CDR3 bases are TGCACCTGCAGTGCCCAGGGGGCGTATAATTCGCCC.

Only a few counts were recorded for this clone. Gene names and germline match the mouse. With the read ending 4 residues before the CDR3 end, the germline J gene is used to fill in that end. This chain links TRBV13-2 with TRBJ1-1; possible D gene TRBD1, 5 bases. This CDR3 is 14 amino acids long. CDR1 is NNHNN and CDR2 is SYGAGS in the germline V gene (reference sequence). The sequenced part of the CDR3 DNA is TGTGCCAGCGGTGGTGACTGGGGGGAAGGA. This translates into CASGGDWGEG. The whole CDR3 region reads CASGGDWGEGEVFF.

In this sample, this clone turned up a few times. Genes and germline are mouse. The observed sequence ends 4 residues before the CDR3 terminus, with the missing tail filled in from the germline J gene. The sample has other DNA sequences that encode this CDR3 too. This chain links TRBV19 with TRBJ1-2, with a possible D match to TRBD1 (6 bases). The germline V and J ends were trimmed by 10 bases and 1 base, with 11 bases remaining between them. There are 12 residues in the CDR3. Germline-derived CDR1 and CDR2 are FNHDT and SITEND (reference sequence). The sequenced CDR3 bases are TGTGCCTCCCGGGACAAAAACTCC. Translation gives CASRDKNS. From start to end, the CDR3 is CASRDKNSDYTF.

There are a few counts of this clone. These gene names are mouse names. The sequence runs out 4 residues before the end of the CDR3; the remainder is reconstructed from the germline J gene. This chain uses TRBV31 with TRBJ2-2; 9 bases are shared with TRBD2. This CDR3 is 15 amino acids long. CDR1 and CDR2 from the germline V gene are GKSSPN and SITVG. The DNA read from the CDR3 is TGTGCCTGGAGTCTTGGGGGGGCGTTACTCGGG. Its translation is CAWSLGGALLG. The full CDR3 reads CAWSLGGALLGQLYF.

There are a few counts of this clone. Each gene name is a mouse one. The missing CDR3 end, 4 residues past where the read stops, is filled in from the germline J gene. The J gene is TRBJ2-1, the V gene TRBV5, with 10 bases that match TRBD2. With V trimmed by 1 base and J by 2 bases, 2 bases remained unmatched. This CDR3 spans 16 amino acids. Per the germline V gene, CDR1 is LGHNA and CDR2 is YNLKQL (reference sequence). CDR3 DNA, as far as it was read: TGTGCCAGCAGCCAAGCGGGACTGGGGTACTATGCT. Protein product: CASSQAGLGYYA. The full CDR3 sequence reads CASSQAGLGYYAEQFF.

This clone showed up just a few times. Mouse germline and gene names are used. The CDR3 is cut off 4 residues early in the read; its end comes from the germline J gene. The rearrangement uses TRBV13-2 and TRBJ1-1, with 9 positions matching TRBD1. CDR3 length: 14 amino acids. Trimming removed 2 bases from V and 3 bases from J; junction bases left unmatched: 2. From germline, CDR1 is NNHNN and CDR2 SYGAGS (reference sequence). The CDR3 region is CASGETGGYTEVFF. The covered CDR3 bases are TGTGCCAGCGGTGAGACAGGGGGGTACACA.

To note about this clone: Each gene name is a mouse one. CDR3 amino acids: CASSPIGGNEQYF. The covered CDR3 bases are TGTGCCAGCAGCCCGATTGGGGGGAAT. The V and J genes are TRBV5 and TRBJ2-7; 7 nucleotides agree with TRBD2. The observed sequence ends 4 residues before the CDR3 terminus, with the missing tail filled in from the germline J gene. The CDR3 runs to 13 residues. Germline V CDR1 and CDR2: LGHNA, YNLKQL (reference sequence).

Of note for this clone: The genes are named according to mouse. The read ends 4 residues before the CDR3 terminus; that terminus is restored from the germline J gene. The chain links TRBV19 to TRBJ2-7; maybe TRBD1 (6 bases). V was cut by 3 bases and J by 0 bases, with 10 bases left in between. CDR1 and CDR2 from the germline V gene are FNHDT and SITEND (reference sequence). The length of the CDR3 is 14 residues. CDR3 residues: CASSKGQNSYEQYF. CDR3 DNA, as far as it was read: TGTGCCAGCAGTAAGGGACAAAACTCCTAT.

Only a few counts were recorded for this clone. Mouse gene names apply. The CDR3 sequence is CTCSVGTGGREVFF. The DNA read from the CDR3 is TGCACCTGCAGTGTCGGGACTGGGGGGAGA. J is TRBJ1-1 and V is TRBV1; D is possibly TRBD1 (5 bases). Read sequence stops 4 residues before the CDR3 end, and the germline J gene provides the missing end. The CDR3 contains 14 residues. Germline-derived CDR1 and CDR2 are NSQYPW and LRSPGD (reference sequence).

This clone was counted between two and nine times. Gene names refer to mouse genes. The CDR3 end is not reached by the read, which stops 4 residues before it; the germline J gene fills it in. The chain carries TRBV13-1 and TRBJ2-7; no reliable D call. The V end lost 0 bases, the J end lost 0 bases, and 13 bases lay between the germline ends. This CDR3 is 16 amino acids long. Germline values: CDR1 NSHNY, CDR2 SYGAGN. The part of the CDR3 DNA that was read is TGTGCCAGCAGTGATGGACCAGGCCTCAGCTCCTAT. Protein product: CASSDGPGLSSY. In full, the CDR3 reads CASSDGPGLSSYEQYF.

As for this clone: The gene names given are mouse names. Read sequence stops 4 residues before the CDR3 end, and the germline J gene provides the missing end. The sample contains more than one DNA sequence encoding this CDR3. The rearrangement uses TRBV5 and TRBJ1-1; maybe TRBD1 (5 bases). CDR1 and CDR2 (germline): LGHNA, YNLKQL (reference sequence). This CDR3 comprises 12 residues. The sequenced CDR3 bases are TGTGCCAGCAGCCAACAGGGAACA. Its protein product is CASSQQGT. The CDR3 as a whole reads CASSQQGTEVFF.

Only a few counts were recorded for this clone. The germline and genes are mouse ones. The read stops 4 residues short of the end of the CDR3; the missing end is completed from the germline J gene. This same CDR3 is encoded by further DNA sequences in the sample. The chain employs TRBV13-3 and TRBJ2-7, with 11 nucleotides matching TRBD2. This CDR3 is built from 14 residues. Germline lookup yields CDR1 NNHDY and CDR2 SYVADS. V shed 5 bases and J 2 bases; nucleotides not matched to a gene: 3. Partial CDR3 DNA: TGTGCCAGCAGCGACTGGGGGGGACCCTAT. It yields the protein CASSDWGGPY. The full CDR3 sequence reads CASSDWGGPYEQYF.

Comment on this clone: Gene names and germline refer to mouse. Sequencing ends 4 residues short of the CDR3 end; the germline J gene provides the rest. This chain uses TRBV13-1 with TRBJ2-1; 8 bases match TRBD2. J lost 3 bases, V lost 4 bases, and 3 bases had no gene match. The CDR3 extends over 14 amino acids. Germline CDR1 reads NSHNY; CDR2 reads SYGAGN. The part of the CDR3 DNA that was read is TGTGCCAGCAGTTCTGGGGGGATCTATGCT. This encodes CASSSGGIYA. In full, the CDR3 reads CASSSGGIYAEQFF.

Details on this clone: Genes and germline come from the mouse. The read stops 4 residues short of the end of the CDR3; the missing end is completed from the germline J gene. The same CDR3 arises from other DNA sequences in this sample as well. This chain joins TRBV1 and TRBJ2-5; TRBD2 matches at 7 bases. The CDR3 spans 14 residues. Unmatched junction bases numbered 2, after V lost 3 bases and J lost 2 bases. Looked up from germline, CDR1 is NSQYPW and CDR2 is LRSPGD (reference sequence). The CDR3 is CTCSAGGIQDTQYF. Partial CDR3 DNA: TGCACCTGCAGTGCTGGGGGGATCCAAGAC.

There are a few counts of this clone. The gene names given are mouse names. Read coverage stops 4 residues before the CDR3 terminus; the germline J gene supplies the remainder. The V call is TRBV31, the J call TRBJ2-4; either TRBD1 or TRBD2 may supply D (5 bases each). Germline assignment: CDR1 GKSSPN and CDR2 SITVG. Trimming pared 0 bases from V and 0 bases from J, leaving 7 bases between. This CDR3 comprises 14 residues. The CDR3 sequence is CAWSLGDSQNTLYF. CDR3 DNA, as far as it was read: TGTGCCTGGAGTCTGGGGGATAGTCAAAAC.

A word on this clone: Gene and germline names: mouse. The read terminates 4 residues ahead of where the CDR3 ends, so the germline J gene completes it. The chain couples TRBV17 to TRBJ1-1; 7 bases are shared with TRBD1. V lost 4 bases to trimming and J lost 1 base; unmatched junction nucleotides: 3. The CDR3 sequence is 14 residues long. Per the germline V gene, CDR1 is MNHDT and CDR2 is YYDKIL. The CDR3 bases that were read are TGTGCTAGCAGTACCCGGGACAGAAACACA. It encodes CASSTRDRNT. The CDR3 in full is CASSTRDRNTEVFF. The variable domain in full, with the rest retrieved from reference TRBV17 and TRBJ1-1, is DTTVKQNPRYKLARVGKPVNLICSQTMNHDTMYWYQKKPNQAPKLLLFYYDKILNREADTFEKFQSSRPNNSFCSLYIGSAGLEYSAMYLCASSTRDRNTEVFFGKGTRLTVV.

Details on this clone: Mouse germline and gene names are used. The sequence runs out 4 residues before the end of the CDR3; the remainder is reconstructed from the germline J gene. The chain links TRBV13-2 to TRBJ2-5, with 8 bases identical to TRBD1. The CDR3 sequence is 14 residues long. Per the germline V gene, CDR1 is NNHNN and CDR2 is SYGAGS (reference sequence). The CDR3 is CASGVTGVGDTQYF. CDR3 bases read: TGTGCCAGCGGTGTGACAGGGGTGGGGGAC.

Remarks on this clone: Mouse names are used for the genes. The CDR3 end lies 4 residues beyond the end of the read and is filled in from the germline J gene. The chain uses TRBV13-2 and TRBJ2-5; weak D call: TRBD1 (6 bases). Germline V lookup: CDR1 NNHNN, CDR2 SYGAGS (reference sequence). The CDR3 is 15 amino acids. Trimming shortened V by 0 bases and J by 2 bases, and 10 bases separated the two germline ends. Incomplete CDR3 DNA: TGTGCCAGCGGTGATGCTCCGGACAGCCAAGAC. Protein sequence: CASGDAPDSQD. The entire CDR3 is CASGDAPDSQDTQYF.

For this clone: A much larger clone is a single base away; this may be a read error. Gene names are mouse gene names. The read ends 4 residues before the CDR3 terminus; that terminus is restored from the germline J gene. This chain uses TRBV13-1 with TRBJ2-4; tentative D call: TRBD1 (6 bases). V lost 4 bases to trimming and J lost 3 bases, with 9 bases between them. Germline CDR1 and CDR2: NSHNY and SYGAGN. The CDR3 spans 13 residues. This CDR3 is CASSTGRQNTLYF. The part of the CDR3 DNA that was read is TGTGCCAGCAGTACAGGGAGGCAAAAC.

This clone was recorded many times. Mouse names are used for the genes. Read data end 4 residues before the CDR3 end; the end is taken from the germline J gene. The chain uses TRBV17 and TRBJ2-3; TRBD2 matches 7 bases. CDR1 and CDR2 from the germline V gene are MNHDT and YYDKIL. With 4 bases clipped from V and 1 base from J, the junction kept 5 bases outside the gene matches. The CDR3 has 15 residues. Incomplete CDR3 DNA: TGTGCTAGCAGTATTTGGGGGGAGGGTGCAGAA. This encodes CASSIWGEGAE. The full CDR3 protein reads CASSIWGEGAETLYF.